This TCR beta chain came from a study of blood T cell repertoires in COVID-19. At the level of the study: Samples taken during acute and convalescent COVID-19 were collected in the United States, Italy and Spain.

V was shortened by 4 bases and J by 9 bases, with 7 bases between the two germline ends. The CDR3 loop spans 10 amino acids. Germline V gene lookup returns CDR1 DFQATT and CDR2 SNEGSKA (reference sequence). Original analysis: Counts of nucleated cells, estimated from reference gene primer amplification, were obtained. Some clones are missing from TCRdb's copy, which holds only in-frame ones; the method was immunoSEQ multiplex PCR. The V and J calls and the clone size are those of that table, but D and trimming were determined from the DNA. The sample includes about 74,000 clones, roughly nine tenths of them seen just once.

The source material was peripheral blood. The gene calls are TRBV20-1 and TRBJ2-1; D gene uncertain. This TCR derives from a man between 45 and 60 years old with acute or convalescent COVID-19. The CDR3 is CSATDIEQFF. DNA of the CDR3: TGCAGTGCTACAGATATTGAGCAGTTCTTC.